This is a list of T cell receptor beta chains from one sample in a study of blood T cell repertoires in COVID-19. The repertoire was sequenced with immunoSEQ multiplex PCR; TCRdb's copy has only in-frame clones and lacks some. The repertoire consists of tens of thousands of clones, with roughly nine tenths occurring once and the leading ten covering about 8.9%. Sequenced input: peripheral blood. All receptors come from a human donor in a cohort sampled during active COVID-19. Each CDR3 is given with its conserved first and last residue. Fields, in order: clone size, CDR3 length, V gene, D gene, J gene, CDR3 DNA, CDR3 protein. A D gene is named only where the DNA matches it firmly. Clone size is given for some rows only: seen once, a few or many times, or a class if the clone is expanded.

.	16	TRBV6-2/TRBV6-3	TRBD2	TRBJ2-3	TGTGCCAGCACCCCAGGCAGCGGGAGAGAATCAGATACGCAGTATTTT	CASTPGSGRESDTQYF
.	16	TRBV4-2	.	TRBJ1-1	TGTGCCAGCAGCCAAGAGCGCGAGGTAGGTCTCACTGAAGCTTTCTTT	CASSQEREVGLTEAFF
.	15	TRBV5-1	TRBD1	TRBJ1-1	TGCGCCAGCAACCCTACGGGAACAGGGGGCACTGAAGCTTTCTTT	CASNPTGTGGTEAFF
few	15	TRBV11-2	TRBD2	TRBJ2-7	TGTGCCAGCAGCTTACGTAGCGGGCGGTGGTGGGAGCAGTACTTC	CASSLRSGRWWEQYF
.	14	TRBV3-1/TRBV3-2	.	TRBJ2-3	TGTGCCAGCAGCCACCTCGGACTTACAGATACGCAGTATTTT	CASSHLGLTDTQYF
.	13	TRBV15	.	TRBJ2-7	TGTGCCACCAGCAGAGACAGGGTCAGTGAGCAGTACTTC	CATSRDRVSEQYF
.	12	TRBV12-3/TRBV12-4	.	TRBJ2-1	TGTGCCAACCTAATCCGGGGCAATGAGCAGTTCTTC	CANLIRGNEQFF
.	20	TRBV6-6	TRBD2	TRBJ2-3	TGTGCCAGCAGCCGAAACCCCCTAGCACTAGCGGGAGGGCTCACAGATACGCAGTATTTT	CASSRNPLALAGGLTDTQYF
.	14	TRBV10-3	.	TRBJ1-2	TGTGCCATCAGTGAGTCGCGACAGAACTATGGCTACACCTTC	CAISESRQNYGYTF
.	13	TRBV6-1	.	TRBJ2-7	TGTGCCAGCAGTGAAGCGCGCAGGGACGAGCAGTACTTC	CASSEARRDEQYF
once	13	TRBV5-1	TRBD2	TRBJ2-5	TGCGCCAGCAGCGGACTAGTGGGAGAGACCCAGTACTTC	CASSGLVGETQYF